These T cell receptor beta chains were read from a single sample in a study of T-cell reconstitution after alpha-beta-depleted transplantation in children. TCRdb passed the PCR reads through MiXCR, listing each CDR3 protein once. The sample yields about 400,000 distinct CDR3 sequences, around 20% seen once. Here the sequenced sample was PBMCs from the stem cell graft donor, taken from the stem cell graft. The receptors originated from a human donor who donated a stem cell graft to a child with acute myeloid leukemia. Each CDR3 is given with its conserved first and last residue. D genes are given only for firm matches. Size is omitted from some rows. Given values are once, few, many or a class for expanded clones.

j_gene: TRBJ2-3
v_gene: TRBV4-3
abundance: many
d_gene: TRBD2
CDR3nt: TGCGCCAGCAGCCCATCCGGGACTAGCTATTCAGATACGCAGTATTTT
CDR3aa: CASSPSGTSYSDTQYF

j_gene: TRBJ2-6
v_gene: TRBV7-6
abundance: .
d_gene: .
CDR3nt: TGTGCCAGCAGCTTAGCCTATGTACCAGACTCTGGGGCCAACGTCCTGACTTTC
CDR3aa: CASSLAYVPDSGANVLTF

j_gene: TRBJ1-6
v_gene: TRBV12-3/TRBV12-4
abundance: few
d_gene: TRBD1
CDR3nt: TGTGCCAGCAGTCCCCCGGGACAGAGTAATTCACCCCTCCACTTT
CDR3aa: CASSPPGQSNSPLHF

j_gene: TRBJ2-7
v_gene: TRBV6-5
abundance: .
d_gene: .
CDR3nt: TGTGCCAGCAGTTACAAATTAGGGCGGGGAGGCCCCTACGAGCAGTACTTC
CDR3aa: CASSYKLGRGGPYEQYF

j_gene: TRBJ2-5
v_gene: TRBV12-3/TRBV12-4
abundance: .
d_gene: .
CDR3nt: TGTGCCAGCAGTTTGGTAGTGCTCCGGGACAACCAAGAGACCCAGTACTTC
CDR3aa: CASSLVVLRDNQETQYF

j_gene: TRBJ2-4
v_gene: TRBV15
abundance: .
d_gene: .
CDR3nt: TGTGCCACCGAAGGGGGCGGGATGGACATTCAGTACTTC
CDR3aa: CATEGGGMDIQYF

j_gene: TRBJ2-7
v_gene: TRBV7-9
abundance: few
d_gene: TRBD2
CDR3nt: TGTGCCAGCAGCTTAGCGTCCGGGACTAGAAACGAGCAGTACTTC
CDR3aa: CASSLASGTRNEQYF

j_gene: TRBJ2-7
v_gene: TRBV12-3/TRBV12-4
abundance: .
d_gene: .
CDR3nt: TGTGCCAGCAGACCCGGTACGGGACGGCAGTACTTC
CDR3aa: CASRPGTGRQYF

j_gene: TRBJ2-5
v_gene: TRBV25-1
abundance: few
d_gene: TRBD1
CDR3nt: TGTGCCAGCAGTGAAGACAGGGGTCGAGAGACCCAGTACTTC
CDR3aa: CASSEDRGRETQYF

j_gene: TRBJ2-1
v_gene: TRBV20-1
abundance: many
d_gene: TRBD2
CDR3nt: TGCAGTGCTCGGCCCAGACTAGCGGGGTACAATGAGCAGTTCTTC
CDR3aa: CSARPRLAGYNEQFF

j_gene: TRBJ2-1
v_gene: TRBV12-3/TRBV12-4
abundance: .
d_gene: TRBD2
CDR3nt: TGTGCCAGCAGCGGGACTAGCTTCAATGAGCAGTTCTTC
CDR3aa: CASSGTSFNEQFF

j_gene: TRBJ2-7
v_gene: TRBV12-3/TRBV12-4
abundance: many
d_gene: TRBD1
CDR3nt: TGTGCCAGCAGCACAGGGACAGCCGTCTCCTACGAGCAGTACTTC
CDR3aa: CASSTGTAVSYEQYF

j_gene: TRBJ2-5
v_gene: TRBV7-9
abundance: few
d_gene: TRBD1
CDR3nt: TGTGCCAGCAGCTCTTGGACAGGCCAAGAGACCCAGTACTTC
CDR3aa: CASSSWTGQETQYF

j_gene: TRBJ2-5
v_gene: TRBV28
abundance: .
d_gene: .
CDR3nt: TGTGCCAGCAGTTTATCGGTCACCCAAGAGACCCAGTACTTC
CDR3aa: CASSLSVTQETQYF

j_gene: TRBJ2-7
v_gene: TRBV27
abundance: .
d_gene: TRBD1
CDR3nt: TGTGCCAGCAGTCTGGGGAGCGCAGGGGGCTACGAGCAGTACTTC
CDR3aa: CASSLGSAGGYEQYF

j_gene: TRBJ2-3
v_gene: TRBV5-1
abundance: few
d_gene: .
CDR3nt: TGCGCCAGCAGCTTGGGAGGGGTCCATAGCACAGATACGCAGTATTTT
CDR3aa: CASSLGGVHSTDTQYF

j_gene: TRBJ2-1
v_gene: TRBV20-1
abundance: .
d_gene: TRBD1
CDR3nt: TGCAGTGCGACAGGACAGGGGTCGTTATACAATGAGCAGTTCTTC
CDR3aa: CSATGQGSLYNEQFF

j_gene: TRBJ2-7
v_gene: TRBV20-1
abundance: .
d_gene: .
CDR3nt: TGCAGTGCTCCAGGGGGACTGTCCTACGAGCAGTACTTC
CDR3aa: CSAPGGLSYEQYF

j_gene: TRBJ1-1
v_gene: TRBV20-1
abundance: many
d_gene: TRBD1
CDR3nt: TGCAGCGCGACAGGGCTGGGTGAAGCTTTCTTT
CDR3aa: CSATGLGEAFF

j_gene: TRBJ2-2
v_gene: TRBV29-1
abundance: many
d_gene: .
CDR3nt: TGCAGCGTACTTCTGGGGGCCGGGGAGCTGTTTTTT
CDR3aa: CSVLLGAGELFF

j_gene: TRBJ2-7
v_gene: TRBV10-3
abundance: many
d_gene: .
CDR3nt: TGTGCCATCGGGACTGATTCCTACGAGCAGTACTTC
CDR3aa: CAIGTDSYEQYF

j_gene: TRBJ2-3
v_gene: TRBV7-2
abundance: few
d_gene: TRBD2
CDR3nt: TGTGCCAGCAGCTCGGATGAACTACTAGCGGGGGGGAATACGCAGTATTTT
CDR3aa: CASSSDELLAGGNTQYF

j_gene: TRBJ2-7
v_gene: TRBV12-3/TRBV12-4
abundance: few
d_gene: TRBD1
CDR3nt: TGTGCCAGCAGTTCCCGGACAGGGGGCGGCGAGCAGTACTTC
CDR3aa: CASSSRTGGGEQYF

j_gene: TRBJ2-5
v_gene: TRBV7-9
abundance: .
d_gene: .
CDR3nt: TGTGCCAGCAGCTTAGGACAGGAGAAAGAGACCCAGTACTTC
CDR3aa: CASSLGQEKETQYF

j_gene: TRBJ2-1
v_gene: TRBV12-3/TRBV12-4
abundance: many
d_gene: .
CDR3nt: TGTGCCAGCAGTCCTAATAGCGCCAATGAGCAGTTCTTC
CDR3aa: CASSPNSANEQFF

j_gene: TRBJ2-7
v_gene: TRBV20-1
abundance: few
d_gene: TRBD2
CDR3nt: TGCAGTGCTCCCGGACTAGCGGGCGCCTCCTACGAGCAGTACTTC
CDR3aa: CSAPGLAGASYEQYF

j_gene: TRBJ2-5
v_gene: TRBV12-3/TRBV12-4
abundance: few
d_gene: TRBD1
CDR3nt: TGTGCCAGCAGTCCCACCCCGGGACAGGGGGATGTGACCCAGTACTTC
CDR3aa: CASSPTPGQGDVTQYF

j_gene: TRBJ2-1
v_gene: TRBV28
abundance: few
d_gene: .
CDR3nt: TGTGCCAGCAGTTTTCCCCAGATATACAATGAGCAGTTCTTC
CDR3aa: CASSFPQIYNEQFF

j_gene: TRBJ2-2
v_gene: TRBV3-1
abundance: .
d_gene: .
CDR3nt: TGTGCCAGCAGCCAAGTTTTCCGGCCTGCCGGGGAGCTGTTTTTT
CDR3aa: CASSQVFRPAGELFF

j_gene: TRBJ2-1
v_gene: TRBV4-1
abundance: many
d_gene: .
CDR3nt: TGCGCCAGCAGCCAAGTAGATCTAGTCACCTACAATGAGCAGTTCTTC
CDR3aa: CASSQVDLVTYNEQFF

j_gene: TRBJ1-1
v_gene: TRBV6-5
abundance: .
d_gene: .
CDR3nt: TGTGCCAGCAGTTACTCCCAGGGGCAGACTGAAGCTTTCTTT
CDR3aa: CASSYSQGQTEAFF

j_gene: TRBJ2-3
v_gene: TRBV13
abundance: .
d_gene: .
CDR3nt: TGTGCCAGCAGCTTAGTTCCCCCGGGGGTGCACACAGATACGCAGTATTTT
CDR3aa: CASSLVPPGVHTDTQYF

j_gene: TRBJ1-1
v_gene: TRBV6-1
abundance: few
d_gene: .
CDR3nt: TGTGCCAGCAGCGAACAGGGACGGAACACTGAAGCTTTCTTT
CDR3aa: CASSEQGRNTEAFF

j_gene: TRBJ1-1
v_gene: TRBV7-3
abundance: .
d_gene: TRBD1
CDR3nt: TGTGCCAGCAGCTTAACGGGACAGGGAACTGAAGCTTTCTTT
CDR3aa: CASSLTGQGTEAFF

j_gene: TRBJ2-7
v_gene: TRBV28
abundance: few
d_gene: .
CDR3nt: TGTGCCAGCAGTTTTGGCCCGTCCGAGCAGTACTTC
CDR3aa: CASSFGPSEQYF

j_gene: TRBJ2-2
v_gene: TRBV20-1
abundance: .
d_gene: .
CDR3nt: TGCAGTGCTAGTCCTAGCAGATACACCGGGGAGCTGTTTTTT
CDR3aa: CSASPSRYTGELFF